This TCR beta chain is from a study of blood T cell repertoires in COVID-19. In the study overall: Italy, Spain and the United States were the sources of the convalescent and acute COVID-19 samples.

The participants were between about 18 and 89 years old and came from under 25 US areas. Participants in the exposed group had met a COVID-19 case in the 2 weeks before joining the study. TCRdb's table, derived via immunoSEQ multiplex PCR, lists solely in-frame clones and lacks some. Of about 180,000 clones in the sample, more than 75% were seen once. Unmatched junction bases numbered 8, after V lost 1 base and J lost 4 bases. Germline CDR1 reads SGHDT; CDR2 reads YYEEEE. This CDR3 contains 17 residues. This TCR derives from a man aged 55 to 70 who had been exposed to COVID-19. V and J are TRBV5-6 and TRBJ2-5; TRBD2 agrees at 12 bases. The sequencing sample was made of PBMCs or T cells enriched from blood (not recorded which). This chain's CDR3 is CASSLLTSGRFPETQYF. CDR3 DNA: TGTGCCAGCAGCTTGCTGACTAGCGGGAGATTCCCAGAGACCCAGTACTTC. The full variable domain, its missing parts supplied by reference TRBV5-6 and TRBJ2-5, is DAGVTQSPTHLIKTRGQQVTLRCSPKSGHDTVSWYQQALGQGPQFIFQYYEEEERQRGNFPDRFSGHQFPNYSSELNVNALLLGDSALYLCASSLLTSGRFPETQYFGPGTRLLVL.